What follows is one TCR beta chain and its context. The data are from a study of human T cells and chemical hapten exposure. The time point: patch test 2, 6 weeks after DPC sensitization. Treatment given: therapeutic diphenylcyclopropenone sensitization with weekly scalp DPC. Using its own MiXCR run on the RACE reads, TCRdb lists one record per CDR3 protein. The sample has 84,000 or so distinct CDR3 sequences, 9.5% to 13% seen once; the top ten hold roughly 2.4%. The origin of this receptor is a woman aged 25 to 39 with alopecia areata. Some clones in this sample may be carry-over from other donors' samples. The specimen was whole blood, collected in connection with sensitization to the hapten diphenylcyclopropenone (DPC).

CDR3 protein: CAISQQNTEAFF. The CDR3 DNA follows: TGTGCCATCTCACAGCAGAACACTGAAGCTTTCTTT. The gene calls are TRBV10-3 and TRBJ1-1; D is undetermined. Germline assignment: CDR1 ENHRY and CDR2 SYGVKD. The CDR3 loop spans 12 amino acids. The V end was cut by 8 bases, the J end by 1 base, with 8 bases between.